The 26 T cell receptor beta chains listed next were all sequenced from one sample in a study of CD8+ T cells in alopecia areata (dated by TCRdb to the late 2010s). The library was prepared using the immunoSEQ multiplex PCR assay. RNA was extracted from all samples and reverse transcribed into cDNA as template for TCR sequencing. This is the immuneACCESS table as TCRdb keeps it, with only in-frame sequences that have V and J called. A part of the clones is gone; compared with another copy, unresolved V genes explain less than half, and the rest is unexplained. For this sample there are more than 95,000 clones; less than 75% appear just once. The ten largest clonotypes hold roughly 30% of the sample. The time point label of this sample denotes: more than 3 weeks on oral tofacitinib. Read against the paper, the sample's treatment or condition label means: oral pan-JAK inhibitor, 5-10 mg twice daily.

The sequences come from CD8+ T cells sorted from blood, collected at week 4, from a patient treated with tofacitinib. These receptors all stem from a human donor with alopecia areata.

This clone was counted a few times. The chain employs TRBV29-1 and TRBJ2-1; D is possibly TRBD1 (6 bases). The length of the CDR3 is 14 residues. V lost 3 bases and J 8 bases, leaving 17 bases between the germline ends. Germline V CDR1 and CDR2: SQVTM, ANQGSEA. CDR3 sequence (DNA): TGCAGCGTTGAGGGTGGGACACGTATCGATGAGCAGTTCTTC. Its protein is CSVEGGTRIDEQFF.

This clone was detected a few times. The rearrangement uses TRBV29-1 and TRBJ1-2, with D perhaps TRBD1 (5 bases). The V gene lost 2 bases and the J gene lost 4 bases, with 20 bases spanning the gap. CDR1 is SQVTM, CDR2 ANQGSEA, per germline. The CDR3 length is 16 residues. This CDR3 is CSVELLEGDEGYGYTF. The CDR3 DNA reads TGCAGCGTTGAACTCTTAGAAGGGGACGAGGGCTATGGCTACACCTTC.

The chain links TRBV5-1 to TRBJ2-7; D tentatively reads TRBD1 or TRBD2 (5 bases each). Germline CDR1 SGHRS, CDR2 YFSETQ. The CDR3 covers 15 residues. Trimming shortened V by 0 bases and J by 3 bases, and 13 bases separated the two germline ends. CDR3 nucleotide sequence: TGCGCCAGCAGCTTGGAGTGGGACGGGAACTACGAGCAGTACTTC. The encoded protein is CASSLEWDGNYEQYF.

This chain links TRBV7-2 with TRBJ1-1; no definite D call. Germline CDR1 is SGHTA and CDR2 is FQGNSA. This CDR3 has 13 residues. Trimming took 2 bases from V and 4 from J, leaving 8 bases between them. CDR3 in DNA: TGTGCCAGCAGCTTATTGCTGGGCACTGAAGCTTTCTTT. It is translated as CASSLLLGTEAFF. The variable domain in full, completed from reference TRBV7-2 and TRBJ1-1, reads GAGVSQSPSNKVTEKGKDVELRCDPISGHTALYWYRQSLGQGLEFLIYFQGNSAPDKSGLPSDRFSAERTGGSVSTLTIQRTQQEDSAVYLCASSLLLGTEAFFGQGTRLTVV.

CDR3 sequence reads: CASSYGDEQFF. CDR3 in DNA: TGCGCCAGCAGCTATGGGGATGAGCAGTTCTTC. This chain links TRBV5-1 with TRBJ2-1; D unresolved. CDR3 length: 11 residues. The germline V gene has CDR1 SGHRS and CDR2 YFSETQ. V gave up 3 bases and J gave up 8 bases, with 6 bases separating them.

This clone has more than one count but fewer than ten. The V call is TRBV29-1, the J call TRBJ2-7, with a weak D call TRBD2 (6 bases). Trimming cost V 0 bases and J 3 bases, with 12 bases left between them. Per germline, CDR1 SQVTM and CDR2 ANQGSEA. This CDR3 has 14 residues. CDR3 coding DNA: TGCAGCGTTGAAGAAGGAGGGCCTGACTACGAGCAGTACTTC. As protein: CSVEEGGPDYEQYF.

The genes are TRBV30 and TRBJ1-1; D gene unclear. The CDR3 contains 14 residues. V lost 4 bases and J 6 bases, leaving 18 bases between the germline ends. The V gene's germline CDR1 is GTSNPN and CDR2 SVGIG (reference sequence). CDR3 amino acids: CAWTARVAGPEAFF. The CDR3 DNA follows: TGTGCCTGGACCGCCCGGGTCGCGGGCCCTGAAGCTTTCTTT.

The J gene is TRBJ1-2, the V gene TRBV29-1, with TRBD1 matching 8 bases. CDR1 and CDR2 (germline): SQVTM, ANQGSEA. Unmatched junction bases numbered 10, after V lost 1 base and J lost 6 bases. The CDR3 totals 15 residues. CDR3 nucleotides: TGCAGCGTTGAAGGATTGTTATCGACAGGGGATGGCTACACCTTC. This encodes CSVEGLLSTGDGYTF.

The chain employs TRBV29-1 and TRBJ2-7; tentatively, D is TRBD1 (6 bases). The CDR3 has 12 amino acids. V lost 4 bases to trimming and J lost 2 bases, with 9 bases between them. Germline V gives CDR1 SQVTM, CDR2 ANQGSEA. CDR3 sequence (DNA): TGCAGCGTTGTTGGGGGCCCCTACGAGCAGTACTTC. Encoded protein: CSVVGGPYEQYF.

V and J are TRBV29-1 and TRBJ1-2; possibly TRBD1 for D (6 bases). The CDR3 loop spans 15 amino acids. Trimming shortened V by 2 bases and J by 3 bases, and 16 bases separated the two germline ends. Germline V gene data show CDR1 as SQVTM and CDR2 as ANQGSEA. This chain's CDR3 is CSVEPRDIFHYGYTF. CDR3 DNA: TGCAGCGTTGAACCCCGGGACATTTTTCACTATGGCTACACCTTC.

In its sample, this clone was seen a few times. The CDR3 region has the DNA TGCAGCGTTGAGGCAGGGGAAGGCTACACCTTC. Translation: CSVEAGEGYTF. The rearrangement uses TRBV29-1 and TRBJ1-2, with D maybe TRBD1 (6 bases). Germline V gene data show CDR1 as SQVTM and CDR2 as ANQGSEA. V dropped 3 bases and J dropped 8 bases, with 10 bases sitting between them. CDR3 length: 11 residues.

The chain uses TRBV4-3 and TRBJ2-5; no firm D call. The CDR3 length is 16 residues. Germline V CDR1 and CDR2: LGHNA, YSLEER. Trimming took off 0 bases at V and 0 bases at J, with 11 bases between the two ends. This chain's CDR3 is CASSQEASRYQETQYF. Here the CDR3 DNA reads TGCGCCAGCAGCCAAGAAGCGAGCAGGTACCAAGAGACCCAGTACTTC.

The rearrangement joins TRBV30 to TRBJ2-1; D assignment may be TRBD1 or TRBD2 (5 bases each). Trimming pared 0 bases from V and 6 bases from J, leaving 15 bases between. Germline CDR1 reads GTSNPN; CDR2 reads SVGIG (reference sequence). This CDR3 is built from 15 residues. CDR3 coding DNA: TGTGCCTGGAGTGTCTCCGGTTGGGGACGCAATGAGCAGTTCTTC. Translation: CAWSVSGWGRNEQFF.

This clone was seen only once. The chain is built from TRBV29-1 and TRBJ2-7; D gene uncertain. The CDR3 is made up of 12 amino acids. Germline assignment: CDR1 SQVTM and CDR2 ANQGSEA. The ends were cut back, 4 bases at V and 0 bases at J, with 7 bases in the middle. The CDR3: CSVGTLSYEQYF. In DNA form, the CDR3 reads TGCAGCGTTGGGACGCTCTCCTACGAGCAGTACTTC.

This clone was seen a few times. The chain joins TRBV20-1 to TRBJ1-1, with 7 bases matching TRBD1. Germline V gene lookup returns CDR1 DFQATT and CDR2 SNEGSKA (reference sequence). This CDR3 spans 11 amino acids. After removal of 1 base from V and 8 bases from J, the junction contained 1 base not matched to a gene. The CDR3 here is CSARVDREAFF. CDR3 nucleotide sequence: TGCAGTGCTAGAGTGGACAGGGAAGCTTTCTTT.

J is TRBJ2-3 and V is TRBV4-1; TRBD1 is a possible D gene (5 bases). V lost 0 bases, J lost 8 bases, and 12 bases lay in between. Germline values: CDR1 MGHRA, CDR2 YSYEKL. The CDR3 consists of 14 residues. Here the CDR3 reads CASSQEGAQGTQYF. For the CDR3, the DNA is TGCGCCAGCAGCCAAGAAGGAGCGCAGGGTACGCAGTATTTT.

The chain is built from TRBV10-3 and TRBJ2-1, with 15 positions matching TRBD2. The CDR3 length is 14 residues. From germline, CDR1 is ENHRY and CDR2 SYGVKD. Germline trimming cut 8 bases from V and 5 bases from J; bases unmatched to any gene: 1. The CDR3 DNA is TGTGCCATCGGGACTAGCGGGGGGAACAATGAGCAGTTCTTC. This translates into CAIGTSGGNNEQFF.

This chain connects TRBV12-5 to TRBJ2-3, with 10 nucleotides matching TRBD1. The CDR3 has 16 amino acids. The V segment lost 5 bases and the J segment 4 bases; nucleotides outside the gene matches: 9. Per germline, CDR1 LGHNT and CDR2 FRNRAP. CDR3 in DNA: TGTGCTAGTGGTGGGCCCGGACAGGGGGGAGCAGATACGCAGTATTTT. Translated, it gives CASGGPGQGGADTQYF.

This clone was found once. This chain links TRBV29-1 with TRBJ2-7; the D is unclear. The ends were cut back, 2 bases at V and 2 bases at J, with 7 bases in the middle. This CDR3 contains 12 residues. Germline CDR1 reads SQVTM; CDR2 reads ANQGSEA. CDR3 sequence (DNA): TGCAGCGTTGAAACAGACCCCTACGAGCAGTACTTC. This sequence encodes CSVETDPYEQYF.

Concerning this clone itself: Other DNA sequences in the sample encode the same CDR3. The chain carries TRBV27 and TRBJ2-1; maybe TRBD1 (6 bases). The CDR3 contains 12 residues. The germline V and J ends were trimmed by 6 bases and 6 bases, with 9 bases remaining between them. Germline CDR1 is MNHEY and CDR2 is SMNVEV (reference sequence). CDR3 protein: CASSPTGNEQFF. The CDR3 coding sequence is TGTGCCAGCAGCCCGACAGGCAATGAGCAGTTCTTC.

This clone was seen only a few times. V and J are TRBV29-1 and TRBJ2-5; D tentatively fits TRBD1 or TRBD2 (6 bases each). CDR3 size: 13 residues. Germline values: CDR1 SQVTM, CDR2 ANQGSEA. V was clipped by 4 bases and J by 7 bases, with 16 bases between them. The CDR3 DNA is TGCAGCGTTGGGGGGCCAGAGGAGGGGACCCAGTACTTC. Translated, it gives CSVGGPEEGTQYF.

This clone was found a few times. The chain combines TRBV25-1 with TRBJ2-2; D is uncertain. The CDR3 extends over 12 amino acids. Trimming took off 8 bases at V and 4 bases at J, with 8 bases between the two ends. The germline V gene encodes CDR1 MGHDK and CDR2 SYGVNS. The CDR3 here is CASDTTTGELFF. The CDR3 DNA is TGTGCCAGCGACACCACCACCGGGGAGCTGTTTTTT. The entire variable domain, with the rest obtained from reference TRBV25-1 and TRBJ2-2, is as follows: EADIYQTPRYLVIGTGKKITLECSQTMGHDKMYWYQQDPGMELHLIHYSYGVNSTEKGDLSSESTVSRIRTEHFPLTLESARPSHTSQYLCASDTTTGELFFGEGSRLTVL.

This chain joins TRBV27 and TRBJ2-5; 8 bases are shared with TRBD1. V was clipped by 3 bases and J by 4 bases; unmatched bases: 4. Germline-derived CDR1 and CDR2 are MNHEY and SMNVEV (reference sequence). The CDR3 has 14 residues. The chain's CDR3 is CASSLSTGAETQYF. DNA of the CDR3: TGTGCCAGCAGTTTGTCGACAGGGGCAGAGACCCAGTACTTC.

The CDR3 DNA is TGTGCCTGGAGTAAAAACAGGGGAGAGACCCAGTACTTC. It is translated as CAWSKNRGETQYF. The rearrangement uses TRBV30 and TRBJ2-5, with 7 positions matching TRBD1. V shed 2 bases and J 4 bases; nucleotides not matched to a gene: 4. This CDR3 region has 13 residues. Germline CDR1 reads GTSNPN; CDR2 reads SVGIG (reference sequence). The complete variable domain, with remaining parts taken from reference TRBV30 and TRBJ2-5, reads SQTIHQWPATLVQPVGSPLSLECTVEGTSNPNLYWYRQAAGRGLQLLFYSVGIGQISSEVPQNLSASRPQDRQFILSSKKLLLSDSGFYLCAWSKNRGETQYFGPGTRLLVL.

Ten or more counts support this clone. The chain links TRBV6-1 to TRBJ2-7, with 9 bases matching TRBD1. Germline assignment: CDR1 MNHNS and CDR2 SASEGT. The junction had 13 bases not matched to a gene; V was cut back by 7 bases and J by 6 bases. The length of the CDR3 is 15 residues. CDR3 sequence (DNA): TGTGCCAGCAATCCTCCCGGGGACAGGGAGACCGAGCAGTACTTC. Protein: CASNPPGDRETEQYF.

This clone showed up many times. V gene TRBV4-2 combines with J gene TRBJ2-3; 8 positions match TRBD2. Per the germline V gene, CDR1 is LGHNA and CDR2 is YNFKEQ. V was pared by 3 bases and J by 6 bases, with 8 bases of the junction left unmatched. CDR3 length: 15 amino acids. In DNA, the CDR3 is TGTGCCAGCAGCCACAGAGCGGGGGAAGCGGATACGCAGTATTTT. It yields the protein CASSHRAGEADTQYF.